Ten or more counts support the clone carrying this TCR beta chain. The source material, RNA transcripts, was used to amplify TCR beta CDR3 regions. The HTBI primer set served for first-round RT-PCR of the TCR CDR3. One entry per CDR3 protein, called by TCRdb with MiXCR from the multiplex PCR reads. The table records about 560,000 distinct CDR3 sequences, 15% to 18% of them present only once. These data are taken from a study of T cells in Graves' hyperthyroidism and ophthalmopathy. Study background: The blood sample was taken at first diagnosis, before treatment began.

Germline CDR1 is SGHKS and CDR2 is YYEKEE (reference sequence). Unmatched junction bases numbered 10, after V lost 0 bases and J lost 3 bases. The CDR3 has 18 amino acids. Sequencing was performed on blood. The receptor was derived from a woman aged 30 to 39 with Graves' hyperthyroidism. The chain combines TRBV5-5 with TRBJ1-5; 9 bases map to TRBD1. The CDR3 DNA sequence: TGTGCCAGCAGCTTGGGCGTCCGGGACAGGGTATCCAATCAGCCCCAGCATTTT. Translation: CASSLGVRDRVSNQPQHF.